The rows below give T cell receptor beta chains drawn from one sample of a study of blood T cell repertoires in COVID-19. The method was immunoSEQ multiplex PCR; TCRdb's version includes in-frame clones alone and lacks a portion of them. Of hundreds of thousands of clones in the sample, 85% to 90% were seen once. Sequenced input: peripheral blood. Receptor source: a human donor in a cohort sampled during active COVID-19. The CDR3 runs from the conserved cysteine through the conserved F or W. The D gene is left open where the match is weak. For some rows the clone size is stated as once, few or many, or as a class when expanded; others skip it.

>-|TRBV28|TRBJ1-6|TRBD1
TGTGCCAGCAGCACCTACAGGGGTGGTAATTCACCCCTCCACTTT
CASSTYRGGNSPLHF
>-|TRBV24-1|TRBJ2-2|-
TGTGCCACCAGTGATTTTTCAACAGCGAACACCGGGGAGCTGTTTTTT
CATSDFSTANTGELFF
>-|TRBV5-1|TRBJ2-1|TRBD2
TGCGCCAGCAGACCGCCCGCGGGAGGGGCCATAGGCAATGAGCAGTTCTTC
CASRPPAGGAIGNEQFF
>-|TRBV30|TRBJ1-2|-
TGTGCCTGGAGTGTAGACAGTAACTATGGCTACACCTTC
CAWSVDSNYGYTF
>once|TRBV29-1|TRBJ2-3|-
TGCAGCGTTGAGGGGGCAGGGATCACAGATACGCAGTATTTT
CSVEGAGITDTQYF
>once|TRBV2|TRBJ1-5|-
TGTGCCAGCAGTGAACGCGCCGTCGTTAATCAGCCCCAGCATTTT
CASSERAVVNQPQHF
>-|TRBV6-5|TRBJ1-2|-
TGTGCCAGCGTTGGGGGGGGGCAGGGTGTGTGGGGCTACACCTTC
CASVGGGQGVWGYTF
>-|TRBV10-2|TRBJ2-2|TRBD2
TGCGCCAGTAGCGGGGTCCTGAACACCGGGGAGCTGTTTTTT
CASSGVLNTGELFF
>-|TRBV6-1|TRBJ1-1|TRBD1
TGTGCCAGCAGTGAAGTGTATTGGACAGGACTGAACACTGAAGCTTTCTTT
CASSEVYWTGLNTEAFF
>-|TRBV28|TRBJ2-5|-
TGTGCCAGCAGCGCAAGCCCGTACCAAGAGACCCAGTACTTC
CASSASPYQETQYF
>-|TRBV6-5|TRBJ2-7|TRBD1
TGTGCCAGCAGTTTAACCGGGACAGTCACTGCCTACGAGCAGTACTTC
CASSLTGTVTAYEQYF
>-|TRBV29-1|TRBJ2-3|TRBD2
TGCAGCGGTGTAGCGGGGGCGGGGGATACGCAGTATTTT
CSGVAGAGDTQYF
>-|TRBV19|TRBJ1-4|-
TGTGCCAGTAGTGCTAGGACATGGCGGTCTGAAAAACTGTTTTTT
CASSARTWRSEKLFF
>-|TRBV18|TRBJ1-1|-
TGTGCCAGCTCAGGAGGGGACACTGAAGCTTTCTTT
CASSGGDTEAFF
>once|TRBV6-5|TRBJ2-2|TRBD2
TGTGCCAGCAGTTACGGACTAGCGGAATCCGGGGAGCTGTTTTTT
CASSYGLAESGELFF
>-|TRBV19|TRBJ1-1|-
TGTGCCAGTAGTACGACAGGGAACACTGAAGCTTTCTTT
CASSTTGNTEAFF
>few|TRBV18|TRBJ1-1|-
TGTGCCAGCTCACCCCTAACTGGGGGCTTGATGAACACTGAAGCTTTCTTT
CASSPLTGGLMNTEAFF
>-|TRBV2|TRBJ2-3|TRBD2
TGTGCCAGCAGTCGACTAGCGGCACCCACAGATACGCAGTATTTT
CASSRLAAPTDTQYF
>-|TRBV5-1|TRBJ1-4|-
TGCGCCAGCAGCTTCCAGGGAGGTAATGAAAAACTGTTTTTT
CASSFQGGNEKLFF
>-|TRBV4-1|TRBJ1-6|-
TGCGCCAGCAGCCAAGTGTATGTAGGGGAACCTAATTCACCCCTCCACTTT
CASSQVYVGEPNSPLHF
>-|TRBV2|TRBJ1-4|-
TGTGCCAGCAGTGAACTGGCTGTCAGGGTCTATGAAAAACTGTTTTTT
CASSELAVRVYEKLFF
>-|TRBV7-9|TRBJ2-5|TRBD2
TGTGCCAGCAGCTTTCAGGCTAGCGGGATTTCGAGGGGAGAGACCCAGTACTTC
CASSFQASGISRGETQYF
>-|TRBV6-5|TRBJ2-2|-
TGTGCCAGCAGAACGACAGGCGTGAACACCGGGGAGCTGTTTTTT
CASRTTGVNTGELFF
>many|TRBV5-1|TRBJ2-7|TRBD1
TGCGCCAGCAGCTTTGTCGGGACAGGGAACGTTTACGAGCAGTACTTC
CASSFVGTGNVYEQYF
>-|TRBV5-6|TRBJ2-5|TRBD2
TGTGCCAGCAGCTTAGGACTAGCAGGGGAAGAGACCCAGTACTTC
CASSLGLAGEETQYF
>-|TRBV4-1|TRBJ1-4|-
TGCGCCAGCAGCCAGCCAGGATGGGTTGAAAAACTGTTTTTT
CASSQPGWVEKLFF
>-|TRBV2|TRBJ2-7|-
TGTGCCAGCAGTGGAGACAGGAACTACGAGCAGTACTTC
CASSGDRNYEQYF
>-|TRBV6-5|TRBJ2-1|TRBD1
TGTGCCAGCAGACTAGGACAGGGTGACAATGAGCAGTTCTTC
CASRLGQGDNEQFF
>-|TRBV7-6|TRBJ1-1|TRBD1
TGTGCCAGCAGCTTAGCTTCGACAGGGGGAAACACTGAAGCTTTCTTT
CASSLASTGGNTEAFF
>-|TRBV11-2|TRBJ2-5|TRBD2
TGTGCCAGCAGCTTACTGAGGGCGGGGGGGCAAGAGACCCAGTACTTC
CASSLLRAGGQETQYF
>-|TRBV27|TRBJ1-5|-
TGTGCCAGCAGTTTATATCCAGGTTCGAGTCAGCCCCAGCATTTT
CASSLYPGSSQPQHF
>-|TRBV30|TRBJ1-5|-
TGTGCCTGGACCTCGGGGGGGGTGGTTAGCAATCAGCCCCAGCATTTT
CAWTSGGVVSNQPQHF
>once|TRBV19|TRBJ2-2|-
TGTGCCACTTTTGGGAGTTCTGGGAACACCGGGGAGCTGTTTTTT
CATFGSSGNTGELFF
>-|TRBV7-9|TRBJ2-3|-
TGTGCCAGCAGCTTAGGGGCCGGCACCACAGATACGCAGTATTTT
CASSLGAGTTDTQYF
>-|TRBV10-3|TRBJ1-5|-
TGTGCCATCAGTGAGGGGCAGGGAGGGAATCAGCCCCAGCATTTT
CAISEGQGGNQPQHF
>-|TRBV28|TRBJ1-2|TRBD1
TGTGCCAGCACCGACAGGGGGGGATATGGCTACACCTTC
CASTDRGGYGYTF
>-|TRBV2|TRBJ1-2|-
TGTGCCAGCAAAGGGAGCAGGTTTGGAGGTTCTGGGGATGGCTACACCTTC
CASKGSRFGGSGDGYTF
>many|TRBV2|TRBJ2-7|-
TGTGCCAGCAGGCCAGAGGTCCGAGACGAGCAGTACTTC
CASRPEVRDEQYF
>-|TRBV5-4|TRBJ2-3|TRBD1
TGTGCCAGCAGCCCAAATACAGGGGCAGATACGCAGTATTTT
CASSPNTGADTQYF
>few|TRBV4-2|TRBJ1-5|-
TGTGCCAGCAGCCTAAGGAGAGCAGGGAACGTCGATCAGCCCCAGCATTTT
CASSLRRAGNVDQPQHF
>-|TRBV19|TRBJ1-1|TRBD1
TGTGCCAGTAGTATACAGACAGGGAGCGGGAACACTGAAGCTTTCTTT
CASSIQTGSGNTEAFF
>-|TRBV5-1|TRBJ2-5|TRBD1
TGCGCCAGCAGCTTGGTCAAGACAGGGGGGAGAAGAGAGACCCAGTACTTC
CASSLVKTGGRRETQYF
>-|TRBV20-1|TRBJ1-2|-
TGCAGTGCTAGTGGAGGCTATGGCTACACCTTC
CSASGGYGYTF
>-|TRBV7-9|TRBJ2-1|-
TGTGCCAGCAGCTTATTCGGACAGAACAATGAGCAGTTCTTC
CASSLFGQNNEQFF
>-|TRBV6-1|TRBJ1-6|TRBD1
TGTGCCAGCAGTGAAGCGGCAATGGGACAGGGTCCTAATTCACCCCTCCACTTT
CASSEAAMGQGPNSPLHF
>-|TRBV20-1|TRBJ2-3|TRBD2
TGCAGTGCGAGTTCGCCTAGCGGGGCAGATACGCAGTATTTT
CSASSPSGADTQYF
>-|TRBV2|TRBJ2-7|TRBD2
TGTGCCAGCAGGGGTCTCACTAGCGGGAGGGCCTCCTACGAGCAGTACTTC
CASRGLTSGRASYEQYF
>-|TRBV23-1|TRBJ1-6|-
TGCGCCGGTGCCAGGGGCCCTAATTCACCCCTCCACTTT
CAGARGPNSPLHF
>-|TRBV19|TRBJ1-2|-
TGTGCCAGTAGTCGCCGGGGTTGGGGCTATGGCTACACCTTC
CASSRRGWGYGYTF
>-|TRBV2|TRBJ2-1|TRBD1
TGTGCCAGCAATACCCCCGGGACAGGGAGGAACAATGAGCAGTTCTTC
CASNTPGTGRNNEQFF
>-|TRBV20-1|TRBJ2-7|-
TGCAGTGCTCCACAGGGTCTGGGATGGTACTTC
CSAPQGLGWYF
>once|TRBV12-3/TRBV12-4|TRBJ2-5|-
TGTGCCAGCAGTTTGCGGGAGACCCAGTACTTC
CASSLRETQYF
>-|TRBV6-5|TRBJ1-1|TRBD1
TGTGCCAGCAGCCCGACAGGGATGAACACTGAAGCTTTCTTT
CASSPTGMNTEAFF
>-|TRBV24-1|TRBJ2-3|-
TGTGCCACCAGTGATTTCACAGGGTATGGCACAGATACGCAGTATTTT
CATSDFTGYGTDTQYF
>-|TRBV7-8|TRBJ1-2|-
TGTGCCAGCAGCCCCTCTTGGGACACCTATGGCTACACCTTC
CASSPSWDTYGYTF
>-|TRBV7-2|TRBJ2-7|TRBD2
TGTGCCAGCAGCCCGTGGGCTAGCGGGAGGGCTGGAGAGCAGTACTTC
CASSPWASGRAGEQYF
>-|TRBV5-6|TRBJ2-7|-
TGTGCCAGCAGCCAACAGTTAGAGCAGTACTTC
CASSQQLEQYF
>-|TRBV19|TRBJ2-7|-
TGTGCCAGTAGTATAGTTCTGGACAGTATATACGAGCAGTACTTC
CASSIVLDSIYEQYF
>-|TRBV7-2|TRBJ1-2|TRBD1
TGTGCCAGCAGCTCCCGGGACAGGGTCTATGGCTACACCTTC
CASSSRDRVYGYTF
>-|TRBV18|TRBJ2-5|-
TGTGCCAGCTCAGAGACCTGGGACACAGAAGAGACCCAGTACTTC
CASSETWDTEETQYF